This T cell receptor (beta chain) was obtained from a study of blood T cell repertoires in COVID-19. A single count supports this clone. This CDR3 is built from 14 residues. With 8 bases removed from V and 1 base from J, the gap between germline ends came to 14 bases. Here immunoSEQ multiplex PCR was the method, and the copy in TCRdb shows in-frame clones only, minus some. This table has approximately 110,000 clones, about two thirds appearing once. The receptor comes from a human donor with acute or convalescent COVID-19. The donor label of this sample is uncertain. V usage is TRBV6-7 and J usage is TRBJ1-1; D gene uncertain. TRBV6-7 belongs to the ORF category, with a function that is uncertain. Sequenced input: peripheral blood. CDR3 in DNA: TGTGCCAGCCCCCCCGGGGATAGGAACACTGAAGCTTTCTTT. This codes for CASPPGDRNTEAFF.